This T cell receptor beta chain was documented in a study of T cells in Graves' hyperthyroidism and ophthalmopathy. As for the study in general: The authors collected peripheral blood at initial diagnosis, before any treatment.

RNA transcripts provided the source from which TCR beta CDR3 regions were amplified. HTBI primers drove first-round RT-PCR of the TCR CDR3. One entry per CDR3 protein, called by TCRdb with MiXCR from the multiplex PCR reads. Of around 620,000 distinct CDR3 sequences in the sample, about 17% were seen once. Study-wide results and limits: Onset of ophthalmopathy came a median roughly 6.4 months after the model predicted it. Blood also showed most of the thyroid clonotypes that were expanded above 0.001.

This clonotype occurred many times. The antigen is undetermined. The clonotype originates from a woman aged 25 to 45 with Graves' hyperthyroidism. Source material: blood.

CDR3 protein: CASSQDGGGYGYTF. For the CDR3, the DNA is TGTGCCAGCTCACAGGATGGGGGCGGCTATGGCTACACCTTC. The chain uses TRBV18 and TRBJ1-2, with D possibly TRBD1 on 6 matching bases. The CDR3 sequence is 14 residues long. The germline V gene has CDR1 KGHSH and CDR2 LQKENI. The V end was cut by 4 bases, the J end by 4 bases, with 13 bases between.